This T cell receptor beta chain was sequenced in a study of cytomegalovirus exposure and HLA in healthy donors. PCR was performed using 60 Vbeta and 13 Jbeta primers. Using immunoSEQ multiplex PCR, the repertoire was profiled, and TCRdb retains in-frame clones only, with some absent. The data hold 100,000 to 150,000 clones, with over 60% observed a single time. Trimming cost V 6 bases and J 6 bases; bases outside gene matches: 13. Germline loops: CDR1 KGHSH, CDR2 LQKENI. CDR3 size: 16 residues. This clone was detected once. The sequenced material came from PBMCs. The receptor was isolated from a woman in her forties in good health and CMV-seronegative. V usage is TRBV18 and J usage is TRBJ1-2; 10 nucleotides match TRBD1. For the CDR3, the DNA is TGTGCCAGCTCCCACGACAGGGGGCTCGCAGTCGATGGCTACACCTTC. Amino acid sequence: CASSHDRGLAVDGYTF. Filled out from reference TRBV18 and TRBJ1-2, the complete variable domain reads NAGVMQNPRHLVRRRGQEARLRCSPMKGHSHVYWYRQLPEEGLKFMVYLQKENIIDESGMPKERFSAEFPKEGPSILRIQQVVRGDSAAYFCASSHDRGLAVDGYTFGSGTRLTVV.